This T cell receptor (beta chain) was captured by sequencing in a study of beta chain features in type 1 diabetes. General study points: A greater similarity of naive, central memory and Treg TCRB repertoires was seen among patients than among healthy donors. TCRB CDR3 length was moderately but significantly reduced in all four CD4+ subsets of Type 1 diabetes patients. The study left unresolved whether HLA type influences TCRB rearrangement.

CD4+ naive, central memory, regulatory and stem cell-like memory cells were sorted via CD45RO/CCR7/CD25/CD127/CD95/CD27. Each sorted fraction was over 95% pure. This clone has just a few counts. Its antigen is as yet unknown. The CDR3 contains 15 residues. J was trimmed by 2 bases and V by 1 base; bases with no gene match: 4. From germline, CDR1 is LGHNA and CDR2 YNFKEQ. cDNA synthesis used the whole RNA isolate, giving expressed TCRB sequences. Clones were sequenced by immunoSEQ multiplex PCR, and TCRdb holds only the in-frame ones, with some missing. The data hold 200,000 to 300,000 clones, with roughly 11% observed a single time.

The J gene is TRBJ1-2, the V gene TRBV4-2, with 7 bases lining up with TRBD1. The receptor was isolated from a man aged 30 to 39 with type 1 diabetes. The sample taken for sequencing was naive CD4+ T cells from blood. The CDR3 spells CASSQGGDSNYGYTF. The CDR3 region has the DNA TGTGCCAGCAGCCAAGGGGGGGACAGCAACTATGGCTACACCTTC.